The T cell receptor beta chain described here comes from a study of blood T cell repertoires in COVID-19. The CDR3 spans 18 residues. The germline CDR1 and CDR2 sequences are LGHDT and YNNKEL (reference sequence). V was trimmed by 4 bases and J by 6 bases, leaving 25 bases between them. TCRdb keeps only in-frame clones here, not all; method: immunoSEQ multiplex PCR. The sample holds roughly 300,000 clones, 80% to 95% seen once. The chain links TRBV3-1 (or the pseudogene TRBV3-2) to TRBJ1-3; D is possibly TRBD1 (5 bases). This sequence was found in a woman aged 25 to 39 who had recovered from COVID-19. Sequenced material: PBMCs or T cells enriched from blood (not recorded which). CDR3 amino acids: CASSPIPRTLALANTIYF. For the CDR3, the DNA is TGTGCCAGCAGCCCCATCCCCCGGACACTGGCTTTGGCAAACACCATATATTTT.